This T cell receptor beta chain was recorded in a study of control samples from healthy donors and cancer patients (dated by TCRdb to about 2020). As for this clone: This clone's antigen is unknown. Relative to the germline gene, one junction end is altered; a read error may explain this.

The method behind the library was the immunoSEQ multiplex PCR assay. This is the immuneACCESS table as TCRdb keeps it, with only in-frame sequences that have V and J called. A part of the clones is gone; compared with another copy, unresolved V genes explain less than half, and the rest is unexplained. For this sample the table gives 400,000 to 500,000 clones, of which 80% to 95% were detected only once. The ten largest clonotypes hold 5.5% to 7.5% of the sample. The receptor comes from a man aged 35-49 years with head and neck cancer. The source material was PBMCs.

The CDR3 protein sequence reads: CASSLGRGALF. Read as DNA, the sequence is TGTGCCAGCAGCTTAGGTCGGGGGGCCCTCTTC. Recombination connected TRBV7-9 to TRBJ2-1, with TRBD2 tentatively as D gene (7 bases match). Measured from the cysteine to the phenylalanine, the CDR3 is 11 residues long. Only CDR3 DNA is held: 33 bases, read in frame from base 1. CDR1 and CDR2 are read off the germline V gene (reference sequence) as SEHNR and FQNEAQ.